What follows is one TCR beta chain and its context. This entry is derived from a study of shared clonotypes between healthy human individuals. The germline V gene has CDR1 SGHDT and CDR2 YYEEEE. The CDR3 has 17 residues. The germline V and J ends were trimmed by 0 bases and 6 bases, with 22 bases remaining between them. The study ran the assay at deep level. This table comes from immunoSEQ multiplex PCR, and its TCRdb copy is limited to in-frame clones, with some not included. The repertoire consists of 2 million to 2.5 million clones, with 80% to 95% occurring once and the leading ten covering 0.37%.

The J gene is TRBJ2-7, the V gene TRBV5-6, with D tentatively TRBD2 (5 bases). This TCR was sampled from a man between 18 and 35 years old in good health. Some clones in this sample may be carry-over from other donors' samples. The sample was naive CD4+ T cells from PBMCs. Indicated subset: CD45RA+ positively selected. CDR3 nucleotide sequence: TGTGCCAGCAGCTTGGTTCACTACGGTCGTGTTGGGAGCGAGCAGTACTTC. Translated: CASSLVHYGRVGSEQYF.